The 2 T cell receptor beta chains presented below share a single source sample, sequenced in a study of shared clonotypes between healthy human individuals. TCRdb's table, derived via immunoSEQ multiplex PCR, lists solely in-frame clones and lacks some. The data show about 510,000 clones, more than 65% seen once. The sequenced material came from PBMCs. All receptors come from a woman aged 40-49 years in good health. Some clones in this sample may be carry-over from other donors' samples.

This clone was seen once. The V call is TRBV10-2, the J call TRBJ1-5, with D possibly matching TRBD1 (6 bases). V was cut by 3 bases and J by 5 bases, with 11 bases left in between. The CDR3 has 14 amino acids. Germline-derived CDR1 and CDR2 are WSHSY and SAAADI. The CDR3 nucleotides are TGCGCCAGCAGTGAATCGGGGGGCTATCAGCCCCAGCATTTT. Amino acids: CASSESGGYQPQHF.

This clone was counted between two and nine times. The chain carries TRBV6-4 and TRBJ2-2; 13 nucleotides line up with TRBD2. With V trimmed by 2 bases and J by 3 bases, 0 bases remained unmatched. This CDR3 comprises 16 residues. Germline V lookup: CDR1 MRHNA, CDR2 SNTAGT. The CDR3 sequence: CASSDGLAGDTGELFF. In nucleotides, the CDR3 is TGTGCCAGCAGTGACGGACTAGCGGGAGACACCGGGGAGCTGTTTTTT.